Below, one T cell receptor beta chain is given with its context. What it binds is not known. This record comes from a study of T cells in localized non-small cell lung cancer. V shed 4 bases, J shed 10 bases, and the junction held 15 bases outside the gene matches. The CDR3 sequence is 16 residues long. In germline, CDR1 is SGHTS, CDR2 YDEGEE. Assay: immunoSEQ multiplex PCR; the TCRdb copy retains only in-frame clones and omits some. The sample records about 78,000 clones, roughly four fifths being singletons. Study results and caveats: Overall survival was longer when the density of T cells in the blood was higher.

The TCR comes from a man between 40 and 70 years old with stage I lung adenocarcinoma. The sample here was peripheral blood, taken before any cancer treatment. The V gene is TRBV5-8, the J gene TRBJ1-4; 8 positions match TRBD1. This chain's CDR3 is CASSQNAGTGFTKLFF. DNA of the CDR3: TGTGCCAGCAGCCAGAATGCCGGGACAGGCTTTACAAAACTGTTTTTT.